The T cell receptor beta chain described here comes from a study of cytomegalovirus exposure and HLA in healthy donors. About the research overall: The 90 to 150 validation repertoires, a later analysis reported, used the same platform as the approximately 730 repertoires from the first cohort. Whole-study findings and limits: Confirmation was obtained in vitro that a few CMV-associated chains are specific for CMV antigens.

This clone was observed at least ten times. The antigen is not known. CDR3 size: 12 residues. The V gene lost 10 bases and the J gene lost 2 bases, with 8 bases spanning the gap. Per germline, CDR1 MRHNA and CDR2 SNTAGT. The donors formed part of the roughly 110-subject validation cohort, distinct from the roughly 620-subject first cohort. Profiled with immunoSEQ multiplex PCR; TCRdb holds only in-frame clones, not every one. Found here are about 280,000 clones, just over 85% of them singletons; the top ten hold over 0.95%. The sequence came from a young woman in good health and CMV-seronegative. Sequenced material: PBMCs. V is TRBV6-4 and J is TRBJ2-2; D ambiguous. This chain's CDR3 is CATSTNTGELFF. In nucleotides, the CDR3 is TGTGCCACCTCTACCAACACCGGGGAGCTGTTTTTT.